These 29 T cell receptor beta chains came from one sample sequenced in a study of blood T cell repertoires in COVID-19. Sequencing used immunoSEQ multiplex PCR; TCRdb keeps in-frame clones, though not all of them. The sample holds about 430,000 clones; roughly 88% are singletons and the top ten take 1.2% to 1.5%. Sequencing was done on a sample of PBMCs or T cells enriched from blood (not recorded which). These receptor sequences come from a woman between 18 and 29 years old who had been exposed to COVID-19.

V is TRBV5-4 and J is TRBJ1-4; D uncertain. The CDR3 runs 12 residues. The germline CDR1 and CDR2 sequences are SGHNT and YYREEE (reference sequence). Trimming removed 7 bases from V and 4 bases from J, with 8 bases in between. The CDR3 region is CASGSYNEKLFF. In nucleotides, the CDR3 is TGTGCCAGCGGGAGTTATAATGAAAAACTGTTTTTT. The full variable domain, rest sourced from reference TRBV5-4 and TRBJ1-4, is ETGVTQSPTHLIKTRGQQVTLRCSSQSGHNTVSWYQQALGQGPQFIFQYYREEENGRGNFPPRFSGLQFPNYSSELNVNALELDDSALYLCASGSYNEKLFFGSGTQLSVL.

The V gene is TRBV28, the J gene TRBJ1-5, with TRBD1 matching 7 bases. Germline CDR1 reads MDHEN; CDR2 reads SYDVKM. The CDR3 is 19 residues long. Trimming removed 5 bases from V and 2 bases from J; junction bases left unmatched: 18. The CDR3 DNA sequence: TGTGCCAGCAGTGGGAGAGGGGGCTTGGAGTATATTCGCAATCAGCCCCAGCATTTT. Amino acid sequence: CASSGRGGLEYIRNQPQHF.

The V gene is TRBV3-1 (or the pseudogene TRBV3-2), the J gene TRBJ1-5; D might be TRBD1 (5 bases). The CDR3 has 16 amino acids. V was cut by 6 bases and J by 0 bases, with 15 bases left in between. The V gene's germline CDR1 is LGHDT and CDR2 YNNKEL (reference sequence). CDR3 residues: CASSRGQGYSNQPQHF. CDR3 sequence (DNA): TGTGCCAGCAGTCGTGGGCAGGGTTATAGCAATCAGCCCCAGCATTTT.

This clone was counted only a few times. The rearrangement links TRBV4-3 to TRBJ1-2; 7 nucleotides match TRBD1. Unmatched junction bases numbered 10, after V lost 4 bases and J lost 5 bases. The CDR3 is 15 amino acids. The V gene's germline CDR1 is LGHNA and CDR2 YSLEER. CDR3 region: CASSPTTGSVYGYTF. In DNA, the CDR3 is TGCGCCAGCAGCCCAACGACAGGGTCGGTTTATGGCTACACCTTC.

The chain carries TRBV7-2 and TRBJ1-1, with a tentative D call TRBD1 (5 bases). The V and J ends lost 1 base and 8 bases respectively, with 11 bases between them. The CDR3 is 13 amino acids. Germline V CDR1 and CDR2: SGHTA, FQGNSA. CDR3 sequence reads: CASSLGGPREAFF. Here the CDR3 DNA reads TGTGCCAGCAGCTTAGGGGGCCCCAGGGAAGCTTTCTTT.

The CDR3 DNA reads TGCAGCGTGGGGCCAGGGAGGCGCACCGGGGAGCTGTTTTTT. This sequence encodes CSVGPGRRTGELFF. J is TRBJ2-2 and V is TRBV29-1, with a possible D match to TRBD2 (6 bases). The germline gives CDR1 SQVTM, CDR2 ANQGSEA. The CDR3 is 14 amino acids. Trimming took 6 bases from V and 4 from J, leaving 15 bases between them.

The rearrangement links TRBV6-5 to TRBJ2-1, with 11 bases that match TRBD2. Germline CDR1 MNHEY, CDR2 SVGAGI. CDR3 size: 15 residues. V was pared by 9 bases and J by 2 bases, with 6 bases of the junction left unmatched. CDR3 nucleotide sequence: TGTGCCAGTCGAAGTAGCGGGAGGGCCTACAATGAGCAGTTCTTC. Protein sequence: CASRSSGRAYNEQFF.

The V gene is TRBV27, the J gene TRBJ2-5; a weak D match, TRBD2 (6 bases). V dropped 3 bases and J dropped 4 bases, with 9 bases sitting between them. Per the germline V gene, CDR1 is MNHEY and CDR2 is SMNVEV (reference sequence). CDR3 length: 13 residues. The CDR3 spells CASSFGSGETQYF. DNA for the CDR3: TGTGCCAGCAGTTTTGGTAGCGGAGAGACCCAGTACTTC.

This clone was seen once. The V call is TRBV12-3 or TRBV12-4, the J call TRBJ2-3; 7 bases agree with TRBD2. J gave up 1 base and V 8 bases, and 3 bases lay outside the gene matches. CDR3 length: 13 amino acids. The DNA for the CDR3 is TGTGCCAGCCGCGGGGGAGGCACAGATACGCAGTATTTT. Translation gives CASRGGGTDTQYF.

The CDR3 reads CSASGGQGLHEQYF. CDR3 in DNA: TGCAGTGCTAGTGGGGGACAGGGTTTGCACGAGCAGTACTTC. J is TRBJ2-7 and V is TRBV20-1, with 9 positions matching TRBD1. Germline-derived CDR1 and CDR2 are DFQATT and SNEGSKA (reference sequence). The CDR3 is 14 residues long. After removal of 3 bases from V and 5 bases from J, the junction contained 8 bases not matched to a gene.

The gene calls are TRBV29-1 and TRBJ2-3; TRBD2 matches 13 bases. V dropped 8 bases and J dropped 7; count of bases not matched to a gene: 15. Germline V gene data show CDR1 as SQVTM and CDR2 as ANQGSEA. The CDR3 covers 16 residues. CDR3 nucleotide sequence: TGCAGCTCCGCGGGACTAGCGGGGCCTAACGCATATACGCAGTATTTT. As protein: CSSAGLAGPNAYTQYF.

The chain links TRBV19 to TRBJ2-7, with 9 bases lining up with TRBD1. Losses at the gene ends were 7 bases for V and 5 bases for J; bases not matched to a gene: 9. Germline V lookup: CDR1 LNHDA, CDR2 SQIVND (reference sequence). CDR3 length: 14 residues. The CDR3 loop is CASTTGTGLNEQYF. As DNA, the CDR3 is TGTGCCAGTACGACCGGGACAGGGCTAAACGAGCAGTACTTC.

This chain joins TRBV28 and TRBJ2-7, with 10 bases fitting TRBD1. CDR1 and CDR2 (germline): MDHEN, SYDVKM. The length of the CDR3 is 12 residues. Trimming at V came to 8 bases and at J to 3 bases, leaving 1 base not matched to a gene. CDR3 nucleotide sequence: TGTGCCAGCGGGGACAGGGGCTACGAGCAGTACTTC. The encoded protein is CASGDRGYEQYF.

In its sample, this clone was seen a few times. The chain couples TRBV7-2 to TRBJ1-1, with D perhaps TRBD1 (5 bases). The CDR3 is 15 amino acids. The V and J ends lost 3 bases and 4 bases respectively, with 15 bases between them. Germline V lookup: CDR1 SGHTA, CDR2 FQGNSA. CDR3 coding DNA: TGTGCCAGCAGCTTTGGCTCTCAGGGAATCACTGAAGCTTTCTTT. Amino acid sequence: CASSFGSQGITEAFF.

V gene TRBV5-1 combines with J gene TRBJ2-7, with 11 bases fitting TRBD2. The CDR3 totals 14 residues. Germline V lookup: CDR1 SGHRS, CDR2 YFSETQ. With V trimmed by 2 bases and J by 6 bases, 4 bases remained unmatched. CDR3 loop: CASSFSGGAAEQYF. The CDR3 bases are TGCGCCAGCAGCTTTAGCGGGGGGGCCGCCGAGCAGTACTTC.

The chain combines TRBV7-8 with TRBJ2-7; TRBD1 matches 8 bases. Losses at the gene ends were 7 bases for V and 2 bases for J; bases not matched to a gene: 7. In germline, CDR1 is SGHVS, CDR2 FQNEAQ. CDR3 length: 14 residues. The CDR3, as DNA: TGTGCCAGCACCCAGACAGGGGTGACCTACGAGCAGTACTTC. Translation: CASTQTGVTYEQYF.

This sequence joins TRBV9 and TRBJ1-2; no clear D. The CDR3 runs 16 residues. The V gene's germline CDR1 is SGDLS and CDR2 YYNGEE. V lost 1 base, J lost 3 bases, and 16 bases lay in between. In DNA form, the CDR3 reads TGTGCCAGCAGCGTACCCCCCCGGGATGGTGACTATGGCTACACCTTC. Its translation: CASSVPPRDGDYGYTF.

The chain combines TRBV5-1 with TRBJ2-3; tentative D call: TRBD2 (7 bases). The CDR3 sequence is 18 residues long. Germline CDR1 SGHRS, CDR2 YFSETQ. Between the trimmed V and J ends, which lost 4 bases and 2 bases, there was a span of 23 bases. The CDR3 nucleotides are TGCGCCAGCAGCCACCGCGGTAGGGGGGGGACATACACAGATACGCAGTATTTT. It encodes CASSHRGRGGTYTDTQYF.

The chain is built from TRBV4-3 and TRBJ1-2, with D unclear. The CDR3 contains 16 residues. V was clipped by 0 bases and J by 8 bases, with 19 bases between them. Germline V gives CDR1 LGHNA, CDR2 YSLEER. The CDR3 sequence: CASSQEPGILGKGYTF. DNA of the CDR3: TGCGCCAGCAGCCAAGAGCCGGGGATACTCGGGAAAGGCTACACCTTC.

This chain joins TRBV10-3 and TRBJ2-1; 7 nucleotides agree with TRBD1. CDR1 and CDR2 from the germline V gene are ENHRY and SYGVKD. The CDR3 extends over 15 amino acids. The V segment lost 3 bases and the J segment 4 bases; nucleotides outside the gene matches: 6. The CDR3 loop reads CAISESDRAYNEQFF. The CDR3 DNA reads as TGTGCCATCAGTGAATCTGACAGGGCTTACAATGAGCAGTTCTTC.

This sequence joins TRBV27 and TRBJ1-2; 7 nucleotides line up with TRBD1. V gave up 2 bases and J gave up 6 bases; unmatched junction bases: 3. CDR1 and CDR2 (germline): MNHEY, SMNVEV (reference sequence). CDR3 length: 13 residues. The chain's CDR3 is CASSLEGQNGYTF. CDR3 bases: TGTGCCAGCAGTTTAGAGGGACAGAATGGCTACACCTTC.

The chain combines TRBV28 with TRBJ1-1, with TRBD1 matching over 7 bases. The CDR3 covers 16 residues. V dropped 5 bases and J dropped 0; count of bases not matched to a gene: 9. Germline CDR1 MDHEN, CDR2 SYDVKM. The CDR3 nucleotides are TGTGCCAGCAGTCTCACAGGGGCGTCCATGAACACTGAAGCTTTCTTT. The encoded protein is CASSLTGASMNTEAFF.

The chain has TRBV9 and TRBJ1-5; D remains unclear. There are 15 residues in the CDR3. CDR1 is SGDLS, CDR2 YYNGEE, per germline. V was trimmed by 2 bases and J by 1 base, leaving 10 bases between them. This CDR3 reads CASSVEPGSNQPQHF. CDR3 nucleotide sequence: TGTGCCAGCAGCGTTGAGCCGGGGAGCAATCAGCCCCAGCATTTT.

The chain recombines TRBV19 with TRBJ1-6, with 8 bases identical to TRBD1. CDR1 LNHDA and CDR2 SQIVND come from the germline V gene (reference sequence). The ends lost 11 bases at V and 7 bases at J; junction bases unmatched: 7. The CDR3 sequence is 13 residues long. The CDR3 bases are TGTGCCGGGCAGGGGGCCGGCAATTCACCCCTCCACTTT. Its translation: CAGQGAGNSPLHF.

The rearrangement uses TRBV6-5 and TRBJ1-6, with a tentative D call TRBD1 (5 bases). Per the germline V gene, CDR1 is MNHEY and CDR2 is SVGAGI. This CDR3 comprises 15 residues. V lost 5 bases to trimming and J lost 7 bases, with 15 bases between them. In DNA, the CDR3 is TGTGCCAGCAGTACGACCGGGGGGGGAAATTCACCCCTCCACTTT. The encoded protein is CASSTTGGGNSPLHF.

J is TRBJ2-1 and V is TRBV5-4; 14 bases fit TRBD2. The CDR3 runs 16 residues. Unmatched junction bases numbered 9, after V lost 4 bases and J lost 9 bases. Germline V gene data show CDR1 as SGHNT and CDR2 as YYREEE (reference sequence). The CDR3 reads CASSILGLAGGSEQFF. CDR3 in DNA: TGTGCCAGCAGCATCCTCGGACTAGCGGGGGGTAGTGAGCAGTTCTTC.

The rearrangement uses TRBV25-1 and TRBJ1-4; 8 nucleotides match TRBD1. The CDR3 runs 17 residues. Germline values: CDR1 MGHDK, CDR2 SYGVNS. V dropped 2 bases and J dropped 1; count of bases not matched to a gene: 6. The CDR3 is CASSEVRQGRTNEKLFF. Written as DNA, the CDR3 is TGTGCCAGCAGTGAAGTGAGACAGGGGAGAACTAATGAAAAACTGTTTTTT. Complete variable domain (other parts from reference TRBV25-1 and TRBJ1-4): EADIYQTPRYLVIGTGKKITLECSQTMGHDKMYWYQQDPGMELHLIHYSYGVNSTEKGDLSSESTVSRIRTEHFPLTLESARPSHTSQYLCASSEVRQGRTNEKLFFGSGTQLSVL.

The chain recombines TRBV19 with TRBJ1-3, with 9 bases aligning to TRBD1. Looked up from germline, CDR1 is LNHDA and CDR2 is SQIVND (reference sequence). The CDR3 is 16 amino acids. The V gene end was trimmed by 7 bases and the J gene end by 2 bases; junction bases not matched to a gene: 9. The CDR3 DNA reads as TGTGCCAGTACCGCCGGGACAGGGCCGGCTGGAAACACCATATATTTT. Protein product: CASTAGTGPAGNTIYF.

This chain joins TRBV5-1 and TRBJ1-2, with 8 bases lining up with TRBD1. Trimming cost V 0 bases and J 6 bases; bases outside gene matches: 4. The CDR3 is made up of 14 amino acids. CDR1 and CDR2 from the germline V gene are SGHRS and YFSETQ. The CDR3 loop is CASSLARGLDGYTF. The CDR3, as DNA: TGCGCCAGCAGCTTGGCCAGGGGGCTGGATGGCTACACCTTC.